The clone carrying this T cell receptor beta chain was seen once. There are 15 residues in the CDR3. Germline CDR1 SGHTA, CDR2 FQGNSA. Deletions cut 1 base from V and 2 bases from J, with 9 bases between. The sample is drawn from a study of T cell changes during pregnancy in multiple sclerosis. Method: immunoSEQ multiplex PCR; TCRdb's copy keeps in-frame clones and lacks some. Of over 65,000 clones in the sample, more than 85% were seen once. The chain employs TRBV7-2 and TRBJ1-5; tentatively, D is TRBD1 (5 bases). The TCR originated in a female donor in good health, enrolled as a control in a pregnancy study. Sequences were derived from peripheral blood, sampled in the first trimester of pregnancy. Here the CDR3 reads CASSLGGAGNQPQHF. The CDR3 DNA reads TGTGCCAGCAGCTTAGGGGGCGCCGGCAATCAGCCCCAGCATTTT.